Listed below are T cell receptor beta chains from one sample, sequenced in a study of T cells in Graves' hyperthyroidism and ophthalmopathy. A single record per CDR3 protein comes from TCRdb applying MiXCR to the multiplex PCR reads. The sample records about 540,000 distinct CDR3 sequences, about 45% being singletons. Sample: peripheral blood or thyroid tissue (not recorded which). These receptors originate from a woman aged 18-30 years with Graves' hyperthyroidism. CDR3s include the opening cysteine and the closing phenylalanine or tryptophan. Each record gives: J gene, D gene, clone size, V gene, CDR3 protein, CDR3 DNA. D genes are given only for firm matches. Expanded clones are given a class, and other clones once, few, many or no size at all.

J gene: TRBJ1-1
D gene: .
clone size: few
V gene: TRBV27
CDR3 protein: CASSLGGPPNTEAFF
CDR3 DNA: TGTGCCAGCAGTTTAGGAGGGCCCCCGAACACTGAAGCTTTCTTT

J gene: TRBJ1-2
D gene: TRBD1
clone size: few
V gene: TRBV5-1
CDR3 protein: CASSWDRGGNYGYTF
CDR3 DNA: TGCGCCAGCAGCTGGGACAGGGGAGGGAACTATGGCTACACCTTC

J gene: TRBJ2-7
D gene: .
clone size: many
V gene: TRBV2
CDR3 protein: CASSDRVLEQYF
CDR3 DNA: TGTGCCAGCAGTGACAGGGTCCTAGAGCAGTACTTC

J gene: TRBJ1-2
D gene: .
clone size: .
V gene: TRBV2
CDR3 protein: CASSEGQAPSGYTF
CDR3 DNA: TGTGCCAGCAGTGAAGGACAGGCGCCTTCGGGCTACACCTTC

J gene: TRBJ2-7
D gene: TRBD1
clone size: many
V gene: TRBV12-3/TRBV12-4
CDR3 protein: CASSLFGQDAEQYF
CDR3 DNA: TGTGCCAGCAGTTTATTCGGACAGGATGCGGAGCAGTACTTC

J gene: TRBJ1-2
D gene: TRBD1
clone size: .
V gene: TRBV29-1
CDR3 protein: CSDDTGGFGYTF
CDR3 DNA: TGCAGCGATGACACAGGGGGCTTTGGCTACACCTTC

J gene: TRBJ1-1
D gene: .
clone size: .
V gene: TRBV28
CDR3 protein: CASSYPIRGGTEAFF
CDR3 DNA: TGTGCCAGCAGCTACCCCATTAGGGGGGGAACTGAAGCTTTCTTT

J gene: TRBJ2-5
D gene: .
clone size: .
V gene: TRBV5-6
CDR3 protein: CASSPGALRAQYF
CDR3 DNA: TGTGCCAGCAGCCCAGGGGCCTTACGGGCCCAGTACTTC

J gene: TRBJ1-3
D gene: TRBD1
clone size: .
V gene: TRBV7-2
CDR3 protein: CASSFQTGDSGNTIYF
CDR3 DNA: TGTGCCAGCAGTTTCCAGACAGGGGATTCTGGAAACACCATATATTTT

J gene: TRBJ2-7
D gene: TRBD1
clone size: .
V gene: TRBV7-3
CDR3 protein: CASSSNRGSYEQYF
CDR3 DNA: TGTGCCAGCAGTTCCAACAGGGGCTCCTACGAGCAGTACTTC

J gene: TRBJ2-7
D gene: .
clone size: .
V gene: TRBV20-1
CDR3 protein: CSARDLGRIFNEQYF
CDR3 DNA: TGCAGTGCTAGAGATCTGGGACGGATATTTAACGAGCAGTACTTC

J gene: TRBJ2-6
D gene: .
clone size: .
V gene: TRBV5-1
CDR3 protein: CASSPTGVSSGANVLTF
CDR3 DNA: TGCGCCAGCAGCCCGACGGGGGTCAGCTCTGGGGCCAACGTCCTGACTTTC

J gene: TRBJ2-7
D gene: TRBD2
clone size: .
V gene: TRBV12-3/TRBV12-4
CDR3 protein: CASRLHGTSGYEQYF
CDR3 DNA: TGTGCCAGCAGGCTACACGGGACTAGCGGTTACGAGCAGTACTTC

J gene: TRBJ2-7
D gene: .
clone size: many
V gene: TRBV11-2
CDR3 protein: CASSRAPKNEQYF
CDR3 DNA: TGTGCCAGCAGCCGAGCCCCCAAAAACGAGCAGTACTTC

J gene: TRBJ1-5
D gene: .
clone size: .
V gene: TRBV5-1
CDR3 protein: CASSSGLAGGYEHF
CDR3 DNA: TGCGCCAGCAGCTCAGGACTAGCGGGAGGGTACGAGCATTTT

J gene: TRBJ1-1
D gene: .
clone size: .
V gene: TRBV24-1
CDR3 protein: CATSDWASNTEAFF
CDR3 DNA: TGTGCCACCAGTGATTGGGCTAGCAACACTGAAGCTTTCTTT

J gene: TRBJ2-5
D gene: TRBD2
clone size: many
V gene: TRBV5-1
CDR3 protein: CASIGLAGLRETQYF
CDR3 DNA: TGCGCCAGCATCGGACTAGCGGGTCTCCGAGAGACCCAGTACTTC

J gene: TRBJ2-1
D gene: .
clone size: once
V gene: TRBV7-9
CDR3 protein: CASSLVGKPYNEQFF
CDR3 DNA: TGTGCCAGCAGCTTAGTAGGGAAGCCCTACAATGAGCAGTTCTTC

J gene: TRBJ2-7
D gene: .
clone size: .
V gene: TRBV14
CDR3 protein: CASSQGAGGQYF
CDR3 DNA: TGTGCCAGCAGCCAAGGGGCCGGGGGGCAGTACTTC

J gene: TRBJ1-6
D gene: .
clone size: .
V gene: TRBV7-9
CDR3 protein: CASSPDGSNSPLHF
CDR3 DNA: TGTGCCAGCAGCCCGGACGGTTCCAATTCACCCCTCCACTTT

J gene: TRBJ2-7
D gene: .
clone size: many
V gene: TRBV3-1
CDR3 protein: CASTQSGTYEQYF
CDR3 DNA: TGTGCCAGCACCCAGAGCGGAACTTACGAGCAGTACTTC

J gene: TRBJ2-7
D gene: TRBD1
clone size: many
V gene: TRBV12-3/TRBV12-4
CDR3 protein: CASSLQDRGYEQYF
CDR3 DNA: TGTGCCAGCAGTCTCCAGGACAGGGGCTACGAGCAGTACTTC

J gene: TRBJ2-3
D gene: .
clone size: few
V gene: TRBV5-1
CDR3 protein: CASSLEGYEDTQYF
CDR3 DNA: TGCGCCAGCAGCTTGGAAGGCTACGAAGATACGCAGTATTTT

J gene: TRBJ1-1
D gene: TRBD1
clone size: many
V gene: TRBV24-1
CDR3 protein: CATSDRDSPVAFF
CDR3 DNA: TGTGCCACCAGTGACCGGGACAGCCCGGTGGCTTTCTTT

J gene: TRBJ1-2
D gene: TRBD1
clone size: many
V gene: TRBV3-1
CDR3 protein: CASSQETRQGGGYTF
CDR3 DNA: TGTGCCAGCAGCCAAGAAACGAGACAGGGCGGCGGCTACACCTTC

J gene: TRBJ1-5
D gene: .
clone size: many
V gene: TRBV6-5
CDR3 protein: CASSQARGDSNQPQHF
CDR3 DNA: TGTGCCAGCAGTCAAGCCAGAGGTGATAGCAATCAGCCCCAGCATTTT

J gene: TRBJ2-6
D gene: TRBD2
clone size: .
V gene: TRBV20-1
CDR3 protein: CSARKTSGSSYVLTF
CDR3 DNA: TGCAGTGCTAGGAAGACTAGCGGTAGCTCCTACGTCCTGACTTTC

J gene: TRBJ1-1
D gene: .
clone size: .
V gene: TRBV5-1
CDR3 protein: CASSLGGYGEAFF
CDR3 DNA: TGCGCCAGCAGCTTGGGAGGGTACGGTGAAGCTTTCTTT

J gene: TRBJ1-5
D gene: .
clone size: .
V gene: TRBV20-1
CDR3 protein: CSARDRTSGTGNQPQHF
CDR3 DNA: TGCAGTGCTAGAGACAGGACTAGCGGCACAGGGAACCAGCCCCAGCATTTT

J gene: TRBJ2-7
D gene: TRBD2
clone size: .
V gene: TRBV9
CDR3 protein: CASSVSSGNPYEQYF
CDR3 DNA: TGTGCCAGCAGCGTCTCTAGCGGTAACCCCTACGAGCAGTACTTC

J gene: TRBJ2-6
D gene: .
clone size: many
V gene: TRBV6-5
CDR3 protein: CASSGGPGANVLTF
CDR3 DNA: TGTGCCAGCAGCGGGGGGCCTGGGGCCAACGTCCTGACTTTC

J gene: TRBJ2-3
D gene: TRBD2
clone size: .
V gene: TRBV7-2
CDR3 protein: CASSSGLPLSTDTQYF
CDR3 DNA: TGTGCCAGCAGCTCGGGACTACCCTTAAGCACAGATACGCAGTATTTT

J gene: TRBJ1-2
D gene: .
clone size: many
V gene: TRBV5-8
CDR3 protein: CASSPMGAKSYGYTF
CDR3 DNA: TGTGCCAGCAGCCCAATGGGGGCGAAGAGCTATGGCTACACCTTC

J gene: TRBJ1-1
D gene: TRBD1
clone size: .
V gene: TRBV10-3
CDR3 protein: CASRGAGGVTEAFF
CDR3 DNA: TGTGCCAGCAGAGGGGCAGGGGGCGTCACTGAAGCTTTCTTT

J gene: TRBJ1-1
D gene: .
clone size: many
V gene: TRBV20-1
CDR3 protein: CSARDKTEGWITEAFF
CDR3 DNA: TGCAGTGCTAGAGATAAAACTGAGGGGTGGATCACTGAAGCTTTCTTT

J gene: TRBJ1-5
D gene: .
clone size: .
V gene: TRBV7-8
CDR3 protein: CASSRAGADPQPQHF
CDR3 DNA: TGCGCCAGCAGTCGGGCCGGGGCAGACCCACAGCCCCAGCATTTT

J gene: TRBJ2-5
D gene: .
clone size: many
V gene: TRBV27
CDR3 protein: CASSVTSPLNQETQYF
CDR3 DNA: TGTGCCAGCAGTGTTACTAGTCCACTAAACCAAGAGACCCAGTACTTC

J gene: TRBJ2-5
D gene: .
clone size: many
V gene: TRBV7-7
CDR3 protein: CASSLGGASRTQYF
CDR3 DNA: TGTGCCAGCAGCTTAGGAGGGGCCAGTAGGACCCAGTACTTC

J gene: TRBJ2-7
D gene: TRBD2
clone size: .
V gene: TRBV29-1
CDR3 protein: CSVEGGPWEQYF
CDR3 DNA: TGCAGCGTCGAGGGAGGGCCCTGGGAGCAGTACTTC

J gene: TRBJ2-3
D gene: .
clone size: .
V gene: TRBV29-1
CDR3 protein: CSVDSSTDTQYF
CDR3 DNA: TGCAGCGTTGATTCCAGCACAGATACGCAGTATTTT

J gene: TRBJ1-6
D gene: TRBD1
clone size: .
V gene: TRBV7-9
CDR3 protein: CASGAGTGNNSPLHF
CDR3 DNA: TGTGCCAGCGGCGCCGGGACAGGGAATAATTCACCCCTCCACTTT

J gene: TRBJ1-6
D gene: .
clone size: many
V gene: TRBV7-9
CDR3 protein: CASGSYNSPLHF
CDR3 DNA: TGTGCCAGCGGTTCCTATAATTCACCCCTCCACTTT

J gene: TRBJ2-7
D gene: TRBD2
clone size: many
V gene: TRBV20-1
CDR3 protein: CSASLMASGGEQYF
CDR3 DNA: TGCAGTGCTAGCCTTATGGCTAGCGGCGGCGAGCAGTACTTC

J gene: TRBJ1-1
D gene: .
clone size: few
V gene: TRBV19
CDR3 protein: CASSNRGTEAFF
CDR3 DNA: TGTGCCAGTAGTAACAGAGGCACTGAAGCTTTCTTT

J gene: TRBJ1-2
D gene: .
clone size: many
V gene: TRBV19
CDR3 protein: CASIASQLDGYTF
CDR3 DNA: TGTGCCAGTATTGCCAGTCAATTAGATGGCTACACCTTC

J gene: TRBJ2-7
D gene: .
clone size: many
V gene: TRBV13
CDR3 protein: CASSWTGRESGYEQYF
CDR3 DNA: TGTGCCAGCAGCTGGACAGGGAGGGAGAGTGGCTACGAGCAGTACTTC

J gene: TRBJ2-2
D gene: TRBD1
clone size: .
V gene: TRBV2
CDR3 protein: CASSENRGSTGELFF
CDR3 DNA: TGTGCCAGCAGTGAGAACAGGGGGAGCACCGGGGAGCTGTTTTTT

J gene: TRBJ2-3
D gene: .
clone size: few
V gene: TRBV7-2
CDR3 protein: CASGVFTDTQYF
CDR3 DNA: TGTGCCAGCGGAGTGTTCACAGATACGCAGTATTTT

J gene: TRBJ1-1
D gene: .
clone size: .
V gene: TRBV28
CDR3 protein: CASRLGLQGNTEAFF
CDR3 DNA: TGTGCCAGCAGACTTGGATTACAGGGTAACACTGAAGCTTTCTTT